This TCR beta chain came from a study of blood T cell repertoires in COVID-19. Study-level information: There were acute and convalescent COVID-19 samples, and they came from the United States, Italy and Spain. T cells, B-cell-depleted T cells, or PBMCs provided the cDNA or gDNA that served as material.

TCRdb keeps only in-frame clones here, not all; method: immunoSEQ multiplex PCR. The sample has more than 110,000 clones, approximately 80% seen once; the top ten hold about two fifths. This CDR3 has 13 residues. The V end lost 6 bases, the J end lost 2 bases, and 8 bases lay between the germline ends. Germline V gene lookup returns CDR1 SGHVS and CDR2 FQNEAQ. The rearrangement joins TRBV7-8 to TRBJ2-1; possible D gene TRBD1, 6 bases. This receptor was taken from a human donor in a cohort sampled during active COVID-19. Sequencing input: peripheral blood. The CDR3 nucleotides are TGTGCCAGCAGTGGACAGACCTACAATGAGCAGTTCTTC. Residues: CASSGQTYNEQFF.